This entry concerns a single T cell receptor (beta chain). The data originate from a study of sequential checkpoint blockade in melanoma. For the study at large: Each arm's sequence ended with maintenance nivolumab. 90 to 95 pretreatment tumor DNA samples were TCRβ immunosequenced. Twenty-two patients had matched tumor biopsies before treatment and at week 13 after nivolumab or ipilimumab alone.

Treatment defined: randomized to nivolumab then ipilimumab (arm A) or the reverse (arm B). Clones were read by immunoSEQ multiplex PCR, and TCRdb kept only the in-frame ones, dropping some. The sample has 7,000 to 9,000 clones; 20% are singletons. Material: tumor tissue (inferred from file names), obtained from a patient given nivolumab and ipilimumab in sequence. The receptor was derived from a human donor with melanoma.

CDR3 coding DNA: TGTGCCAGTAGTGTCCCCGGGACTAGTTCAGATACGCAGTATTTT. The encoded protein is CASSVPGTSSDTQYF. The chain couples TRBV19 to TRBJ2-3, with 8 bases that match TRBD2. The CDR3 loop spans 15 amino acids. The germline gives CDR1 LNHDA, CDR2 SQIVND (reference sequence). Trimming removed 5 bases from V and 4 bases from J; junction bases left unmatched: 8. Complete variable domain (other parts from reference TRBV19 and TRBJ2-3): DGGITQSPKYLFRKEGQNVTLSCEQNLNHDAMYWYRQDPGQGLRLIYYSQIVNDFQKGDIAEGYSVSREKKESFPLTVTSAQKNPTAFYLCASSVPGTSSDTQYFGPGTRLTVL.